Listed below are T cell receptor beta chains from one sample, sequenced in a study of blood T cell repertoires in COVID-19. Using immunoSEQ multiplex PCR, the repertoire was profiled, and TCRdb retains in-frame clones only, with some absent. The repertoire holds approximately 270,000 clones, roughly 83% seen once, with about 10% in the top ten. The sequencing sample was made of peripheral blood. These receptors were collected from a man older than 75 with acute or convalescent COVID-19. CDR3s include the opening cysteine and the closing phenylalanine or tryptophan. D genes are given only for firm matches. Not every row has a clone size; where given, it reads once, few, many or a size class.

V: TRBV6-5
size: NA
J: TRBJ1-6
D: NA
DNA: TGTGCCAGCAACCGATTTACAGGGAGGGTCCACTTT
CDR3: CASNRFTGRVHF

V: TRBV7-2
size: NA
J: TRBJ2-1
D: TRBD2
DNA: TGTGCCAGCAGTCTGACTAGCGGGAGGCCCCGCCAGTTCTTC
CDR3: CASSLTSGRPRQFF

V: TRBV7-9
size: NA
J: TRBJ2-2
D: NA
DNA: TGTGCCAGCAGCTCCCGGGTCCTACAGGGCACCGGGGAGCTGTTTTTT
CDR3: CASSSRVLQGTGELFF

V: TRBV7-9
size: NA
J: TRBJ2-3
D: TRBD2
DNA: TGTGCCAGCAGCGTTAGCGGGAGGACAGATACGCAGTATTTT
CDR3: CASSVSGRTDTQYF

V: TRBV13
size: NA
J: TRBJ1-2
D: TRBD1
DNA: TGTGCCAGCAGCTTAAGGACAGGGGGTGGCTACACCTTC
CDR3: CASSLRTGGGYTF

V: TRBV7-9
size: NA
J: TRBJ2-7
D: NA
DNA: TGTGCCAGCAGCTTCCAGCGAGCCTCCTACGAGCAGTACTTC
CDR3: CASSFQRASYEQYF

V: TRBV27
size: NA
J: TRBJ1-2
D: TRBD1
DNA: TGTGCCAGCACTACTCGACAGGGACACTATGGCTACACCTTC
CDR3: CASTTRQGHYGYTF

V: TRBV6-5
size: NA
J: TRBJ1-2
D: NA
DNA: TGTGCCAGCAGGCTTGCAGGGAACTATGGCTACACCTTC
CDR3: CASRLAGNYGYTF

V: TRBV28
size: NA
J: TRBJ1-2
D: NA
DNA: TGTGCCAGCAGTTGGGGGAGGGGAGACTCTAACTATGGCTACACCTTC
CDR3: CASSWGRGDSNYGYTF

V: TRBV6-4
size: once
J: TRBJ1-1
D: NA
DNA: TGTGCCAGCAGTGACTTACAGGGCGGCACTGAAGCTTTCTTT
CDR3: CASSDLQGGTEAFF

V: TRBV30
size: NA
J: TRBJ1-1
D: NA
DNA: TGTGCCTGGAATAGGCGGGGGGTATTGAACACTGAAGCTTTCTTT
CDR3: CAWNRRGVLNTEAFF

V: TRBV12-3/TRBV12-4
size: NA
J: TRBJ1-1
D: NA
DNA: TGTGCCAGCAGTTTACAGATGGACACTGAAGCTTTCTTT
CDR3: CASSLQMDTEAFF

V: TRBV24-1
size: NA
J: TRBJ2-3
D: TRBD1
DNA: TGTGCCACCAGTGATGGGCAGGGGGCAGATACGCAGTATTTT
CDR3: CATSDGQGADTQYF

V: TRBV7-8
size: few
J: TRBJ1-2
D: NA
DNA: TGTGCCAGCAGCTTAGCGCGGGAGAGGGGAGGCTATGGCTACACCTTC
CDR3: CASSLARERGGYGYTF

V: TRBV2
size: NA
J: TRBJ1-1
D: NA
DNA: TGTGCCAGCAGTGATTTAAGGGAGGGGAGCATGAACACTGAAGCTTTCTTT
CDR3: CASSDLREGSMNTEAFF

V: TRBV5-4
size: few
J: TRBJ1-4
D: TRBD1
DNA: TGTGCCAGCAGCAAGGACAGGGGCGAAAAACTGTTTTTT
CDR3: CASSKDRGEKLFF

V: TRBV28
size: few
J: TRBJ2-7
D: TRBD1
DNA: TGTGCCAGCAGGAAACCGGGACAGGCCTTCATTAGCTCCTACGAGCAGTACTTC
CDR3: CASRKPGQAFISSYEQYF

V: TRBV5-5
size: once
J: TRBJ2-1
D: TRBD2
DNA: TGTGCCAGCAACCCCTCGGGAGGGGGAAGCTACAATGAGCAGTTCTTC
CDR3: CASNPSGGGSYNEQFF

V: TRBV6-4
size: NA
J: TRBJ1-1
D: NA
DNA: TGTGCCAGCAGTGTGGACCGAGGGACTGAAGCTTTCTTT
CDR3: CASSVDRGTEAFF

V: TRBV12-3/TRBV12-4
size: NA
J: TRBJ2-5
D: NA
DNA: TGTGCCAGCAACTCGGGAGAGGAAGAGACCCAGTACTTC
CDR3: CASNSGEEETQYF

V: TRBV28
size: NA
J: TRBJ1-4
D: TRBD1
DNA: TGTGCCAGCAGTTTAGGGACAGGGGCCTTTAGGGGAAAACTGTTTTTT
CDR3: CASSLGTGAFRGKLFF

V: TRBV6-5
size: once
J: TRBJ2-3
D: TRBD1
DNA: TGTGCCAGCATCGGTCGACAGGGGGCCACAGATACGCAGTATTTT
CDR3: CASIGRQGATDTQYF

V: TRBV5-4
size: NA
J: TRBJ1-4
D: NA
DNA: TGTGCCAGCAGCTTGAGTTGGTTCGGCAGGGGTGAAGAAAAACTGTTTTTT
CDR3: CASSLSWFGRGEEKLFF

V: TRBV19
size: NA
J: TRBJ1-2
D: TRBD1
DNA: TGTGCCAGTAGTATTACAGGGGGCAATGGCTACACCTTC
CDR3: CASSITGGNGYTF

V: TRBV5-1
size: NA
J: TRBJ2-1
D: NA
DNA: TGCGCCAGCAGCTTGGCCATCGCAGGGAATGAGCAGTTCTTC
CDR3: CASSLAIAGNEQFF

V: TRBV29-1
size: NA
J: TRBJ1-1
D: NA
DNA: TGCAGCGTTGACAGGGACATGAACACTGAAGCTTTCTTT
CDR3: CSVDRDMNTEAFF

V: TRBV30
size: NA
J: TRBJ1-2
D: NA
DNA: TGTGCCTGGAGCGCCGACTTTAACTATGGCTACACCTTC
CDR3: CAWSADFNYGYTF

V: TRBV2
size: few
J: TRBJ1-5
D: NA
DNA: TGTGCCAGCAGTGAAGGGAGGAGCAATCAGCCCCAGCATTTT
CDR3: CASSEGRSNQPQHF

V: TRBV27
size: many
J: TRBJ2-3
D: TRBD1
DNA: TGTGCCAGCAGACGACAGGGGGGCTCAGATACGCAGTATTTT
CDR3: CASRRQGGSDTQYF

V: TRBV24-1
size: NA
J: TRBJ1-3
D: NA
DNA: TGTGCCACCAGTGATCCCGGGACATCCAGAAACACCATATATTTT
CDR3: CATSDPGTSRNTIYF

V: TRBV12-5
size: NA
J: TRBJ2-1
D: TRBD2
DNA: TGTGCTAGTCGCGGGACTAGGGGATACAATGAGCAGTTCTTC
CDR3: CASRGTRGYNEQFF

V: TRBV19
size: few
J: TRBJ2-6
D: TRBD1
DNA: TGTGCCAGTAGTAGGGGACAGGGAAGGTCTGGGGCCAACGTCCTGACTTTC
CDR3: CASSRGQGRSGANVLTF

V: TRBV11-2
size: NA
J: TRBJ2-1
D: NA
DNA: TGTGCCAGCAGCTTTAGGCGGGGTAGCTCCTACAATGAGCAGTTCTTC
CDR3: CASSFRRGSSYNEQFF

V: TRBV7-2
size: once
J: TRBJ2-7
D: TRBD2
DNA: TGTGCCAGCAGCTTATCGTCCGGGACTAGCAGAAACGAGCAGTACTTC
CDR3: CASSLSSGTSRNEQYF

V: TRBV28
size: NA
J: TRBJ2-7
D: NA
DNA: TGTGCCAGCAGTCCCCCTCCCTCCTACGAGCAGTACTTC
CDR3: CASSPPPSYEQYF

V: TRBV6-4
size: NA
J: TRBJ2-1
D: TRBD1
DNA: TGTGCCAGCAGCCTCGGACAGGGGCATGAGCAGTTCTTC
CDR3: CASSLGQGHEQFF

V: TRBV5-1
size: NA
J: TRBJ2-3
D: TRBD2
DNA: TGCGCCAGCAGTTCTAGCGGGGGGCCGATAACAGATACGCAGTATTTT
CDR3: CASSSSGGPITDTQYF

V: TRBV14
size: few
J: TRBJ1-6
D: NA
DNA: TGTGCCAGCAGCCAGACAAAGGGGTCACCCCTCCACTTT
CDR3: CASSQTKGSPLHF

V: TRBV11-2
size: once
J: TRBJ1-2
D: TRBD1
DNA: TGTGCCAGCAGCCTTAAAGGGGGCGCGAACTATGGCTACACCTTC
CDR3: CASSLKGGANYGYTF

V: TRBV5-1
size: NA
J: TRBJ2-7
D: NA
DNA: TGCGCCAGCAGCTTACGGACACAGGTCTCCTACGAGCAGTACTTC
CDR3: CASSLRTQVSYEQYF

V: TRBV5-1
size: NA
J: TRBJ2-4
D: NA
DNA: TGCGCCAGCAGCCCAGGGGCAGCCAAAAACATTCAGTACTTC
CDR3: CASSPGAAKNIQYF

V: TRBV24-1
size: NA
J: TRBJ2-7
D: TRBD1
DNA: TGTGCCACCAGTGATTCCCCTAGACAGGGGAGTGGTGAGCAGTACTTC
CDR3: CATSDSPRQGSGEQYF

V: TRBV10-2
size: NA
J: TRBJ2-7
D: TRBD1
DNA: TGCGCCAGCAGTGAGATCGACAGGGGGCGTGAGCAGTACTTC
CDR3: CASSEIDRGREQYF

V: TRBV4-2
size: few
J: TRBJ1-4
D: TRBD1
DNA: TGTGCCAGCAGCCTAGGGACAGGGAATGAAAAACTGTTTTTT
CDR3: CASSLGTGNEKLFF

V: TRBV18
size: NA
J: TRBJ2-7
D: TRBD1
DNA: TGTGCCAGCTCACTGGACAGGGCCTCCGAGCAGTACTTC
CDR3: CASSLDRASEQYF

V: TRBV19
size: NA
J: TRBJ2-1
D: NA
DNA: TGTGCCAGTAGTATAGACCGACTAATCCTCTACAATGAGCAGTTCTTC
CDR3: CASSIDRLILYNEQFF

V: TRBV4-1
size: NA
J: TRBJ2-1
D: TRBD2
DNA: TGCGCCAGCAGCATACAAGCGGGGGGGCGATTTGATGAGCAGTTCTTC
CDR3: CASSIQAGGRFDEQFF

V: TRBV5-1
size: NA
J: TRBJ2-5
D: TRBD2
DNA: TGCGCCAGCAGCTTGAGGGTAGCTAGCGGGAGGGCCATAGAGACCCAGTACTTC
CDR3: CASSLRVASGRAIETQYF

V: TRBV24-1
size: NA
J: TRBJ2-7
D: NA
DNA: TGTGCCACCAGTGATCGTACAGGGAAGTACTACGAGCAGTACTTC
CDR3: CATSDRTGKYYEQYF

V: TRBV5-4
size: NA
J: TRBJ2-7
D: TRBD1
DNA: TGTGCCAGCAGCTTGACGGCAGGGGGTTTTACCGAGCAGTACTTC
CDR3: CASSLTAGGFTEQYF

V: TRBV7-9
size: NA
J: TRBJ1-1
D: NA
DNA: TGTGCCAGCACCATGGCCTTGAACACTGAAGCTTTCTTT
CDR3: CASTMALNTEAFF

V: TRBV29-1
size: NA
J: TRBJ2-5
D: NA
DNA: TGCAGCGTTGGGGTCGCAGGGGAGACCCAGTACTTC
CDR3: CSVGVAGETQYF

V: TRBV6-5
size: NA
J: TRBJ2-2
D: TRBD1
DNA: TGTGCCAGCAGTACAGGGGGTTCTGGCACCGGGGAGCTGTTTTTT
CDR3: CASSTGGSGTGELFF

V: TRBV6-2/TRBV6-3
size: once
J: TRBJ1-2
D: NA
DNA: TGTGCCAGCAGTTACTCGGAAACAGGGCAGTCTGGCTACACCTTC
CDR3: CASSYSETGQSGYTF